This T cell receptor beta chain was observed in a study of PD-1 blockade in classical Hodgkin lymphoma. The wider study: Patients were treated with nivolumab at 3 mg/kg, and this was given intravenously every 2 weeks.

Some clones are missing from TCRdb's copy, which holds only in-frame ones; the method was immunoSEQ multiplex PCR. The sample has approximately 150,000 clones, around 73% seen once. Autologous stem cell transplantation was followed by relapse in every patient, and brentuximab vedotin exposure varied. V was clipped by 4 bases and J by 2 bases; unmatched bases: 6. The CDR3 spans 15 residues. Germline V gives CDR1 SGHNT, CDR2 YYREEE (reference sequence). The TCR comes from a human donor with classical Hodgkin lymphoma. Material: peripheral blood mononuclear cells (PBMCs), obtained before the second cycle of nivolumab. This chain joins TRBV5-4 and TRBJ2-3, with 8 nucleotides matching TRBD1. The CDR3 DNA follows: TGTGCCAGCAGCGCGTGGGACAGGCCCACAGATACGCAGTATTTT. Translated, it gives CASSAWDRPTDTQYF.